Listed here are 18 T cell receptor beta chains from one sample, sequenced in a study of CD8+ T cells in alopecia areata. In each case, RNA was isolated and then reverse transcribed into cDNA as the sequencing template. The protocol was immunoSEQ multiplex PCR, while the TCRdb copy is restricted to in-frame clones and leaves out a portion. The sample has some 100,000 clones, around two fifths seen once. Sequenced: CD4+ T cells sorted from blood. Receptors originate from a human donor with alopecia areata.

This clone was seen a handful of times. The rearrangement uses TRBV6-4 and TRBJ1-2; 9 bases map to TRBD1. V gave up 2 bases and J gave up 3 bases; unmatched junction bases: 7. Germline CDR1 MRHNA, CDR2 SNTAGT. The CDR3 length is 16 residues. The CDR3 DNA sequence: TGTGCCAGCAGTGACGGGGGGGACAGGGCAGACTATGGCTACACCTTC. Translating it yields CASSDGGDRADYGYTF.

This clone was recorded a few times. The chain recombines TRBV7-8 with TRBJ2-1, with D possibly TRBD1 on 5 matching bases. V was trimmed by 3 bases and J by 7 bases, leaving 10 bases between them. Germline V gene data show CDR1 as SGHVS and CDR2 as FQNEAQ. CDR3 length equals 13 residues. As DNA, the CDR3 is TGTGCCAGCAGCTTTACAAGGGGAAATGAGCAGTTCTTC. Translated, it gives CASSFTRGNEQFF.

The chain combines TRBV7-2 with TRBJ2-7; 12 bases are a match to TRBD2. The CDR3 runs 14 residues. CDR1 and CDR2 from the germline V gene are SGHTA and FQGNSA. Losses at the gene ends were 1 base for V and 6 bases for J; bases not matched to a gene: 1. CDR3 in DNA: TGTGCCAGCAGCTTAGGACTAGCGGGAGTCGAGCAGTACTTC. This sequence encodes CASSLGLAGVEQYF.

V gene TRBV27 combines with J gene TRBJ1-5; no reliable D call. Germline V CDR1 and CDR2: MNHEY, SMNVEV (reference sequence). The CDR3 sequence is 12 residues long. V lost 2 bases and J 2 bases, leaving 1 base between the germline ends. Written as DNA, the CDR3 is TGTGCCAGCAGTTTAGGCAATCAGCCCCAGCATTTT. It codes for CASSLGNQPQHF.

This clone was seen only a few times. This chain links TRBV7-2 with TRBJ2-1; 9 bases map to TRBD2. The germline V gene has CDR1 SGHTA and CDR2 FQGNSA. Losses at the gene ends were 1 base for V and 9 bases for J; bases not matched to a gene: 13. This CDR3 has 17 amino acids. This chain's CDR3 is CASSLVPLWREGGEQFF. In nucleotides, the CDR3 is TGTGCCAGCAGCTTAGTCCCCTTGTGGCGGGAGGGGGGTGAGCAGTTCTTC.

The genes are TRBV30 and TRBJ1-2; D might be TRBD1 (5 bases). Trimming took off 5 bases at V and 2 bases at J, with 15 bases between the two ends. The CDR3 has 14 amino acids. CDR1 is GTSNPN, CDR2 SVGIG, per germline (reference sequence). The CDR3 sequence is CAWVRDGRNYGYTF. Here the CDR3 DNA reads TGTGCCTGGGTTAGGGACGGAAGAAACTATGGCTACACCTTC.

A word on this clone: The limits of the CDR3 on the DNA are not certain, so only TCRdb's listed CDR3 is given. The chain links TRBV29-1 to TRBJ2-3; the table's D call of TRBD2 was not tested on the DNA. Counting both end residues, the CDR3 totals 15 amino acids. In germline, CDR1 is SQVTM, CDR2 ANQGSEA. The CDR3: CSVPGLPTTQIRSIF.

The chain links TRBV30 to TRBJ2-3; D is perhaps TRBD1 (6 bases). Trimming removed 2 bases from V and 0 bases from J, with 6 bases in between. The CDR3 runs 13 residues. CDR1 is GTSNPN, CDR2 SVGIG, per germline (reference sequence). The CDR3 region has the DNA TGTGCCTGGAGTCAGGGGAGCACAGATACGCAGTATTTT. As protein: CAWSQGSTDTQYF.

The rearrangement links TRBV7-9 to TRBJ2-1; 8 positions match TRBD1. The CDR3 is 16 residues long. Germline V gives CDR1 SEHNR, CDR2 FQNEAQ (reference sequence). Losses at the gene ends were 5 bases for V and 4 bases for J; bases not matched to a gene: 10. The CDR3 here is CASSPPGTGPYNEQFF. The CDR3 region has the DNA TGTGCCAGCAGCCCGCCCGGGACAGGTCCATACAATGAGCAGTTCTTC.

The chain employs TRBV7-8 and TRBJ2-1; TRBD2 matches at 10 bases. In germline, CDR1 is SGHVS, CDR2 FQNEAQ. V trimming: 6 bases; J trimming: 8 bases; junction bases outside the gene matches: 7. The CDR3 loop spans 14 amino acids. CDR3 region: CASRMTSGSYEQFF. The CDR3 nucleotides read TGTGCCAGCAGGATGACTAGCGGGTCCTATGAGCAGTTCTTC.

This chain links TRBV4-1 with TRBJ1-2; D is unresolved. The germline V gene has CDR1 MGHRA and CDR2 YSYEKL. The CDR3 consists of 14 residues. Trimming removed 1 base from V and 7 bases from J, with 13 bases in between. DNA for the CDR3: TGCGCCAGCAGCCAAGTAAATGAGAAGATTGGCTACACCTTC. Its protein is CASSQVNEKIGYTF.

This clone was detected only once. Other DNA sequences in the sample encode the same CDR3. The chain combines TRBV29-1 with TRBJ2-5; maybe TRBD1 (6 bases). CDR3 length equals 15 residues. The ends were cut back, 4 bases at V and 1 base at J, with 16 bases in the middle. Per germline, CDR1 SQVTM and CDR2 ANQGSEA. CDR3 bases: TGCAGCGTTGCAGGGGTTCGGGTCGTCCAAGAGACCCAGTACTTC. It yields the protein CSVAGVRVVQETQYF.

The V and J genes are TRBV4-2 and TRBJ1-2; 7 bases agree with TRBD1. The V and J ends lost 3 bases and 6 bases, in that order; junction bases with no gene match: 13. The germline V gene has CDR1 LGHNA and CDR2 YNFKEQ. The CDR3 consists of 16 residues. CDR3 sequence reads: CASSQEGPGGLDGYTF. As DNA, the CDR3 is TGTGCCAGCAGCCAGGAAGGGCCAGGGGGTCTCGATGGCTACACCTTC.

This clone was picked up a small number of times. The rearrangement joins TRBV19 to TRBJ1-2; 8 bases align to TRBD1. The J segment lost 0 bases and the V segment lost 6 bases, leaving 3 bases of the junction unmatched. CDR1 is LNHDA and CDR2 is SQIVND in the germline V gene (reference sequence). The CDR3 spans 14 residues. The CDR3 nucleotides read TGTGCCAGTAGGAAGACAGGGGCTAACTATGGCTACACCTTC. Its protein product is CASRKTGANYGYTF. The full variable domain, in which reference TRBV19 and TRBJ1-2 provide the parts outside the CDR3, is DGGITQSPKYLFRKEGQNVTLSCEQNLNHDAMYWYRQDPGQGLRLIYYSQIVNDFQKGDIAEGYSVSREKKESFPLTVTSAQKNPTAFYLCASRKTGANYGYTFGSGTRLTVV.

This clone was observed a few times. J is TRBJ2-4 and V is TRBV27, with D perhaps matching TRBD1 (6 bases). CDR3 length: 13 amino acids. Trimming pared 5 bases from V and 7 bases from J, leaving 12 bases between. Germline V gene lookup returns CDR1 MNHEY and CDR2 SMNVEV (reference sequence). The DNA for the CDR3 is TGTGCCAGCAGTAGCAGGGGCGGGAACATTCAGTACTTC. Its translation: CASSSRGGNIQYF.

This clone has just a few counts. The chain is built from TRBV30 and TRBJ1-5; D is unclear. This CDR3 spans 13 amino acids. CDR1 is GTSNPN and CDR2 is SVGIG in the germline V gene (reference sequence). Trimming removed 5 bases from V and 4 bases from J, with 12 bases in between. CDR3 nucleotides: TGTGCCTGGGGAAGGCGGAAGAATCAGCCCCAGCATTTT. As protein: CAWGRRKNQPQHF.

This clone appeared a few times. V usage is TRBV28 and J usage is TRBJ2-5; 7 bases are a match to TRBD1. Germline lookup yields CDR1 MDHEN and CDR2 SYDVKM. This CDR3 is 13 amino acids long. V shed 6 bases and J 1 base; nucleotides not matched to a gene: 2. The CDR3 sequence is CASRRQGQETQYF. The CDR3 nucleotides read TGTGCCAGCAGGCGACAGGGCCAAGAGACCCAGTACTTC.

The chain uses TRBV6-5 and TRBJ1-5; D gene unclear. In germline, CDR1 is MNHEY, CDR2 SVGAGI. This CDR3 is 15 amino acids long. The V gene lost 0 bases and the J gene lost 1 base, with 7 bases spanning the gap. The CDR3 here is CASSYSIRSNQPQHF. CDR3 DNA: TGTGCCAGCAGTTACTCGATCCGCAGCAATCAGCCCCAGCATTTT.